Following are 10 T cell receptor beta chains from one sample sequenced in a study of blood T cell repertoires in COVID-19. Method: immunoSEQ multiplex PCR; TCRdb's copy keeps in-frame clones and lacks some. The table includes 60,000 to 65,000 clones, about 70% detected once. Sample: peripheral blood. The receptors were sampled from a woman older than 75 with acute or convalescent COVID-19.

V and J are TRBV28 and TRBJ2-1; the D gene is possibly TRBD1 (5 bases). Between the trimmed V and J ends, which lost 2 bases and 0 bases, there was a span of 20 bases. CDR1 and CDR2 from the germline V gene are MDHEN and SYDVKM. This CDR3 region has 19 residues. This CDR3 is CASSLVSVWGRSSYNEQFF. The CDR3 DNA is TGTGCCAGCAGTTTAGTTTCGGTGTGGGGCCGGAGCTCCTACAATGAGCAGTTCTTC.

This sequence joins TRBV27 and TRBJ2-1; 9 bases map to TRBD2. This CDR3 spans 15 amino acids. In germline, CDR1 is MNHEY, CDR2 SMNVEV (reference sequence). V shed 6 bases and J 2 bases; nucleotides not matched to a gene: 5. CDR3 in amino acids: CASRMTSGPYNEQFF. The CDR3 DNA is TGTGCCAGCAGAATGACTAGCGGACCCTACAATGAGCAGTTCTTC.

This CDR3 is CASSLRGETQYF. The DNA for the CDR3 is TGTGCCAGCAGCCTTCGAGGGGAGACCCAGTACTTC. V is TRBV6-5 and J is TRBJ2-5, with D tentatively TRBD2 (5 bases). V was pared by 6 bases and J by 5 bases, with 10 bases between. This CDR3 contains 12 residues. Germline V gene sequence: CDR1 MNHEY, CDR2 SVGAGI.

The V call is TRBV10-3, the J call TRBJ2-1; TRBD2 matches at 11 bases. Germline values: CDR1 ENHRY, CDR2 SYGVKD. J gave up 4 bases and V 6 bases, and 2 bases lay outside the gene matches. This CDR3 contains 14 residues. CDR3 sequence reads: CAIRGLAEYNEQFF. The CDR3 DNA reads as TGTGCCATCAGGGGACTAGCGGAATACAATGAGCAGTTCTTC.

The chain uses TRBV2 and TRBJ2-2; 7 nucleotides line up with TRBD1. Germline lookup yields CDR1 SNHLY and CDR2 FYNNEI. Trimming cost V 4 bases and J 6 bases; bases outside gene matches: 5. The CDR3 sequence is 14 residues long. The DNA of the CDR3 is TGTGCCAGCAGTGGGACAGGCTGGGCCGGGGAGCTGTTTTTT. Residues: CASSGTGWAGELFF.

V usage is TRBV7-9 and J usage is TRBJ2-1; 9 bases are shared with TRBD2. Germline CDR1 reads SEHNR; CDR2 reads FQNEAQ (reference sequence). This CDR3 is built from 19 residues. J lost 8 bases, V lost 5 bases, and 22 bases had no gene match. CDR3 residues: CASSAGVFAGGPGEYEQFF. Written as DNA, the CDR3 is TGTGCCAGCAGCGCAGGGGTTTTTGCGGGAGGGCCTGGGGAGTATGAGCAGTTCTTC. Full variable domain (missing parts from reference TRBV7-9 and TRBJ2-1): DTGVSQNPRHKITKRGQNVTFRCDPISEHNRLYWYRQTLGQGPEFLTYFQNEAQLEKSRLLSDRFSAERPKGSFSTLEIQRTEQGDSAMYLCASSAGVFAGGPGEYEQFFGPGTRLTVL.

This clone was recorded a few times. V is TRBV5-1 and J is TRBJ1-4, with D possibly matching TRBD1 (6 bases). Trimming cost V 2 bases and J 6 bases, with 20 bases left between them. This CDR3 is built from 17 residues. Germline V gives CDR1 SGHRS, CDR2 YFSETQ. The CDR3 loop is CASSLSLGAGGYEKLFF. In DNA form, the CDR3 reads TGCGCCAGCAGCTTAAGTCTAGGAGCGGGGGGCTATGAAAAACTGTTTTTT.

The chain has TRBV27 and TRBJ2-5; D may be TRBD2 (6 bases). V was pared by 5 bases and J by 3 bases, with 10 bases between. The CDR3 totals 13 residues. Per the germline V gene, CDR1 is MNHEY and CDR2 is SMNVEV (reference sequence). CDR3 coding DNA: TGTGCCAGCAGTCCCCGGACTAAAGAGACCCAGTACTTC. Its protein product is CASSPRTKETQYF.

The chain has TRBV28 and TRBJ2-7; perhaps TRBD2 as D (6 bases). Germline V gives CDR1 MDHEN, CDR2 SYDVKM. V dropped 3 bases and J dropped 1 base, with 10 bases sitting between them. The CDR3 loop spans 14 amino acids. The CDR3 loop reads CASSFRELSYEQYF. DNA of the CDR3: TGTGCCAGCAGTTTTCGGGAGTTGTCCTACGAGCAGTACTTC.

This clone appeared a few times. The CDR3 loop is CASSPLPGSHEQYF. The DNA of the CDR3 is TGTGCCAGCAGCCCCTTACCAGGAAGCCACGAGCAGTACTTC. The rearrangement links TRBV7-3 to TRBJ2-7; D is ambiguous. Germline V gene lookup returns CDR1 SGHTA and CDR2 FQGTGA. This CDR3 is 14 amino acids long. V was clipped by 5 bases and J by 5 bases, with 16 bases between them.